This T cell receptor beta chain appears in the sequencing data of a study of neurological immune-mediated disorders. The unsorted libraries were made from 2 million PBMCs kept at -80 C. Details on this clonotype: A much larger clone differs from this one at a single base, so this may be a read error.

In germline, CDR1 is SGHRS, CDR2 YFSETQ. The ends were cut back, 7 bases at V and 0 bases at J, with 8 bases in the middle. The CDR3 has 14 amino acids. The cDNA was synthesized by 5'RACE incorporating 10-nucleotide random UMIs. Each CDR3 protein is one row after TCRdb ran MiXCR on the 5' RACE reads. This repertoire shows under 85,000 distinct CDR3 sequences, 11% to 15% found once; its top ten account for about 7%. The source is a woman aged 45-59 years in good health. The material sequenced was PBMCs. This rearrangement joins TRBV5-1 to TRBJ2-6; no definite D call. The CDR3: CASHPHSGANVLTF. The CDR3 DNA follows: TGCGCCAGCCACCCCCACTCTGGGGCCAACGTCCTGACTTTC.